A selection of T cell receptor beta chains follows, all from one sample in a study of T cells after yellow fever vaccination. TCRdb independently ran MiXCR on the 5' RACE reads; one entry per CDR3 protein. The table shows 500,000 to 650,000 distinct CDR3 sequences, with about 14% occurring only once. The sequencing here drew on PBMCs, taken on the day of the yellow fever booster vaccination. The source of these receptors is a young man who received the YFV17D yellow fever vaccine. Each CDR3 is given with its conserved first and last residue. A D gene is named only where the DNA matches it firmly. Rows give clone size only sometimes, using once, few, many, or a class for an expanded clone.

V	size	D	J	DNA	CDR3
TRBV7-8	-	TRBD2	TRBJ2-3	TGTGCCAGCAGCTACAACATAGCGGGAACAGATACGCAGTATTTT	CASSYNIAGTDTQYF
TRBV12-3/TRBV12-4	few	-	TRBJ2-7	TGTGCCAGCAGTTTGGCGGGGTCGGACGAGCAGTACTTC	CASSLAGSDEQYF
TRBV5-4	-	TRBD2	TRBJ2-1	TGTGCCAGCCTCCCAGCGGGGAGCTCCTACAATGAGCAGTTCTTC	CASLPAGSSYNEQFF
TRBV15	-	-	TRBJ2-5	TGTGCCACCAGCAGAGACTTTGGGGGCGAGACCCAGTACTTC	CATSRDFGGETQYF
TRBV7-6	-	-	TRBJ2-2	TGTGCCTGGGGGGGCGCGACAACCGGGGAGCTGTTTTTT	CAWGGATTGELFF
TRBV3-1	-	TRBD2	TRBJ2-7	TGTGCCAGCAGCCAAGACGCCGGACTAGCGAACTACGAGCAGTACTTC	CASSQDAGLANYEQYF
TRBV20-1	few	-	TRBJ2-7	TGCAGTACCTACGTAGGAGACGAGCAGTACTTC	CSTYVGDEQYF
TRBV7-2	-	-	TRBJ1-4	TGTGCCAGCAGCAGACACAATGAAAAACTGTTTTTT	CASSRHNEKLFF
TRBV11-2	-	-	TRBJ1-6	TGTGCCAGCAGCTTACGATATACATCATCTAATTCACCCCTCCACTTT	CASSLRYTSSNSPLHF
TRBV12-3/TRBV12-4	-	TRBD1	TRBJ2-7	TGTGCCAGCAGTCTACAGGGGTCTCAGCAGTACTTC	CASSLQGSQQYF
TRBV6-1	few	-	TRBJ1-1	TGTGCCAGCAGCAGCGGGGTTCGCCTCTACTCTGAAGCTTTCTTT	CASSSGVRLYSEAFF
TRBV5-1	few	TRBD2	TRBJ2-3	TGCGCCAGCAGCTGGACGGGAGCGGGGATAGATACGCAGTATTTT	CASSWTGAGIDTQYF
TRBV5-5	many	TRBD1	TRBJ2-7	TGTGCCAGCAGCTTGGGGGACAGCTACTACGAGCAGTACTTC	CASSLGDSYYEQYF
TRBV6-2/TRBV6-3	few	-	TRBJ2-3	TGTGCCAGCAGCCCGGCGGGCAGCATGGTGGATTTT	CASSPAGSMVDF
TRBV2	-	-	TRBJ2-7	TGTGCCAGCAGTGAAGAGGATTGGGACCCGAGCTCCTACGAGCAGTACTTC	CASSEEDWDPSSYEQYF
TRBV5-5	-	-	TRBJ2-3	TGTGCCAGCAGCTTGGCCGCGAGGCCGGGTCTGGGCGATACGCAGTATTTT	CASSLAARPGLGDTQYF
TRBV7-3	few	-	TRBJ2-2	TGTGCCAGCAGCTTAAATGGGAACGGAGGCGGGGAGCTGTTTTTT	CASSLNGNGGGELFF
TRBV2	few	TRBD2	TRBJ2-1	TGTGCCAGCAGTGCGAGTACTAGCGGGAATGAGCAGTTCTTC	CASSASTSGNEQFF
TRBV6-1	few	TRBD1	TRBJ1-2	TGTGCCAGCATAGGGACAGGGGGAATCTATGGCTACACCTTC	CASIGTGGIYGYTF
TRBV20-1	-	TRBD1	TRBJ2-1	TGCAGTGCGGGGTTCCCCACAGGGGGCAAAGGTGAGCAGTTCTTC	CSAGFPTGGKGEQFF
TRBV24-1	few	TRBD2	TRBJ2-3	TGTGCCACCAGCCCTCGGGCTAGCGGGGGCACAGATACGCAGTATTTT	CATSPRASGGTDTQYF
TRBV4-3	-	TRBD2	TRBJ2-1	TGCGCCAGCAGCCGCTCCGGGCTAGCGGATTACAATGAGCAGTTCTTC	CASSRSGLADYNEQFF
TRBV20-1	-	-	TRBJ2-5	TGCAGTGGGACAATTCAAGAGACCCAGTACTTC	CSGTIQETQYF
TRBV10-3	many	TRBD2	TRBJ2-1	TGTGCCATCAGCCCTGAAGCGGGAGGGTACAATGAGCAGTTCTTC	CAISPEAGGYNEQFF
TRBV6-2/TRBV6-3	few	-	TRBJ1-1	TGTGCCAGCGCACCGAGGTTATGGGACACTGAAGCTTTCTTT	CASAPRLWDTEAFF
TRBV12-5	once	-	TRBJ2-7	TGTGCTAGTGGTCCGGCCCTGGGAGAGACTGGGTACGAGCAGTACTTC	CASGPALGETGYEQYF
TRBV5-1	-	-	TRBJ1-1	TGCGCCAGCAGCCTTGCCAGGGCGAACACTGAAGCTTTCTTT	CASSLARANTEAFF
TRBV7-6	-	-	TRBJ2-2	TGTGCCAGCAGCACAGAAATACTAGCTACCGGGGAGCTGTTTTTT	CASSTEILATGELFF
TRBV6-5	few	-	TRBJ1-1	TGTGCCAGCAGTTCAGGCCGGGTCGTCATGAACACTGAAGCTTTCTTT	CASSSGRVVMNTEAFF
TRBV30	-	-	TRBJ1-5	TGTGCCTGGGCCAATAGCAATCAGCCCCAGCATTTT	CAWANSNQPQHF
TRBV9	-	-	TRBJ2-7	TGTGCCAGCAGCGTGGGGGACTCCTACTACGAGCAGTACTTC	CASSVGDSYYEQYF
TRBV5-1	-	TRBD1	TRBJ2-2	TGCGCCAGCAGCTTCACAAATCTCGACAGGGCTGGGGAGCTGTTTTTT	CASSFTNLDRAGELFF
TRBV9	few	TRBD2	TRBJ2-3	TGTGCCAGCAGCGCCGGAATCAGGCTAGCGGGAGGCTCCACAGATACGCAGTATTTT	CASSAGIRLAGGSTDTQYF
TRBV27	many	TRBD2	TRBJ2-7	TGTGCCAGCAGTTCACTAGCGGAAGGATACGAGCAGTACTTC	CASSSLAEGYEQYF
TRBV7-2	few	-	TRBJ2-4	TGTGCCAGCAGCTTAGGGGGAGGAGAAAACATTCAGTACTTC	CASSLGGGENIQYF
TRBV4-2	-	-	TRBJ1-5	TGTGCCAGCAGCCAAGGGTCAGGGAATGGCAATCAGCCCCAGCATTTT	CASSQGSGNGNQPQHF
TRBV14	-	-	TRBJ2-5	TGTGCCACCTCCTTCTTGCCCCAAGAGACCCAGTACTTC	CATSFLPQETQYF